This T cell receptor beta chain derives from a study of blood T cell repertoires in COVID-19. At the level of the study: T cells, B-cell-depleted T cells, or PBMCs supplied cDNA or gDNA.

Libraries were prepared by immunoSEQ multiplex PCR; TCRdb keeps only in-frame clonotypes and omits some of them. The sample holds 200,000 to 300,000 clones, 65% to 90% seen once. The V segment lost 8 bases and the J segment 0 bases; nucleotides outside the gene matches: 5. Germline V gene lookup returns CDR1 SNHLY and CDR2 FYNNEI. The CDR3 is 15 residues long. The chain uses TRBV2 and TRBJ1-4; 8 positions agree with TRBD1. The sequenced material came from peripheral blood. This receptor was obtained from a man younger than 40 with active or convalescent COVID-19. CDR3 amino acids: CASRGTGATNEKLFF. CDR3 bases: TGTGCCAGCCGTGGGACAGGTGCAACTAATGAAAAACTGTTTTTT. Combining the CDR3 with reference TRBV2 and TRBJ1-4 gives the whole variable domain EPEVTQTPSHQVTQMGQEVILRCVPISNHLYFYWYRQILGQKVEFLVSFYNNEISEKSEIFDDQFSVERPDGSNFTLKIRSTKLEDSAMYFCASRGTGATNEKLFFGSGTQLSVL.